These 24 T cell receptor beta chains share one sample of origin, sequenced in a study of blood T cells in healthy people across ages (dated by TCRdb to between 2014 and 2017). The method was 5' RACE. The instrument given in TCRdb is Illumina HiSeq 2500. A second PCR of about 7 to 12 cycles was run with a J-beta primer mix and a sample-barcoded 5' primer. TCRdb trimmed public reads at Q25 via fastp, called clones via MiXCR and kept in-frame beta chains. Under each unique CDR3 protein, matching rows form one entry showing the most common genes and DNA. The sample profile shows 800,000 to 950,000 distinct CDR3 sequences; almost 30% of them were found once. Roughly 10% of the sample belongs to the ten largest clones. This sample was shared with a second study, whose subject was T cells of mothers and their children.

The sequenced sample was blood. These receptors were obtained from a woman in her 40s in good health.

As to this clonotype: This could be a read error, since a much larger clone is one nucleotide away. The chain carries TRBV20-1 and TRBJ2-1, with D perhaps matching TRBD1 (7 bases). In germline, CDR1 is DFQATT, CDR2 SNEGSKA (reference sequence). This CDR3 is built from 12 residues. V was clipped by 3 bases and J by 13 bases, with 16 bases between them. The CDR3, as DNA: TGCAGTGCTAGGATGGGGGGACAGACCCAGTTCTTC. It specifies CSARMGGQTQFF.

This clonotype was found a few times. CDR3 loop: CASRATSGADNEQFF. For the CDR3, the DNA is TGTGCCAGCAGAGCGACTAGCGGGGCTGACAATGAGCAGTTCTTC. The chain recombines TRBV9 with TRBJ2-1, with 11 bases matching TRBD2. V lost 5 bases to trimming and J lost 5 bases; unmatched junction nucleotides: 6. Germline V gives CDR1 SGDLS, CDR2 YYNGEE. The CDR3 loop spans 15 amino acids. Together with reference TRBV9 and TRBJ2-1, the CDR3 gives the full variable domain: DSGVTQTPKHLITATGQRVTLRCSPRSGDLSVYWYQQSLDQGLQFLIQYYNGEERAKGNILERFSAQQFPDLHSELNLSSLELGDSALYFCASRATSGADNEQFFGPGTRLTVL.

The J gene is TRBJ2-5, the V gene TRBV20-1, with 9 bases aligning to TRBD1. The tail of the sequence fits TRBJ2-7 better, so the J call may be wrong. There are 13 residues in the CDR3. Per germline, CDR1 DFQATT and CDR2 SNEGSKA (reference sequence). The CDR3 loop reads CSAEGQGNYEQYF. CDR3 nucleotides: TGCAGTGCTGAAGGACAGGGGAATTACGAGCAGTACTTC.

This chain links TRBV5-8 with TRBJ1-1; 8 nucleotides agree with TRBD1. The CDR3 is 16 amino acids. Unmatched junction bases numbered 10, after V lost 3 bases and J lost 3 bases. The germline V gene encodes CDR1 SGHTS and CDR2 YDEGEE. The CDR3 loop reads CASSSPGGLMDTEAFF. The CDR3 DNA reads TGTGCCAGCAGCTCCCCAGGGGGCCTTATGGACACTGAAGCTTTCTTT.

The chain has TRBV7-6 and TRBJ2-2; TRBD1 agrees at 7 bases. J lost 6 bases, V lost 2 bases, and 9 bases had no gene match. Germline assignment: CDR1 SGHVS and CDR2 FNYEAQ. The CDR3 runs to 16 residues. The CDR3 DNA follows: TGTGCCAGCAGCTTACAACCGGGACAGACAGCCGGGGAGCTGTTTTTT. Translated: CASSLQPGQTAGELFF.

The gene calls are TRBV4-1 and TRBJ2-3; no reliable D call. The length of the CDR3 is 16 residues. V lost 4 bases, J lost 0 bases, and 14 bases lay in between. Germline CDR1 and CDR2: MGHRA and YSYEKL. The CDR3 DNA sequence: TGCGCCAGCAGCCTTCCGGGTTGGGGTAGCACAGATACGCAGTATTTT. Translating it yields CASSLPGWGSTDTQYF.

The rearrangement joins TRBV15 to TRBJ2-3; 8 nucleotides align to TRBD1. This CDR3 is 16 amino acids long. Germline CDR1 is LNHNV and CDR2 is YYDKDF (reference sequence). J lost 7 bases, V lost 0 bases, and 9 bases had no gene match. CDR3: CATSRDSQGAFYTQYF. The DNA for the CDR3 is TGTGCCACCAGCAGAGATAGTCAGGGGGCGTTTTATACGCAGTATTTT.

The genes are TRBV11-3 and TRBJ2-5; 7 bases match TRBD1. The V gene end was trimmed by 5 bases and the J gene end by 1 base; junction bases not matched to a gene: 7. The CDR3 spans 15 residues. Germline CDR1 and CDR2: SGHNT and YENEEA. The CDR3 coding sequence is TGTGCCAGCAGCCCCGAGGGACAGCCCCAAGAGACCCAGTACTTC. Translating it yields CASSPEGQPQETQYF.

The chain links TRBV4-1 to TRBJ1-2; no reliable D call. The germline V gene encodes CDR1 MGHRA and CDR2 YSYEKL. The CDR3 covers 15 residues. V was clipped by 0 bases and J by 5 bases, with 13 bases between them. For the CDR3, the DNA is TGCGCCAGCAGCCAAGATCGCGAGACTCTTTATGGCTACACCTTC. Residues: CASSQDRETLYGYTF.

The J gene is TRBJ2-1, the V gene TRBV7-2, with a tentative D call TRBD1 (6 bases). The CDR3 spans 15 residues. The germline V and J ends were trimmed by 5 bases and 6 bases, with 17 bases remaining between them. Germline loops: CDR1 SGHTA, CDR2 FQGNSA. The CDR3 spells CASSLGQSGPNEQFF. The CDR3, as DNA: TGTGCCAGCAGCCTAGGACAGAGCGGCCCCAATGAGCAGTTCTTC.

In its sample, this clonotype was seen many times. In DNA, the CDR3 is TGTGCCAGCAGTGCGGGACAGTCTAATTCACCCCTCCACTTT. It translates to CASSAGQSNSPLHF. The chain has TRBV28 and TRBJ1-6, with 7 bases fitting TRBD1. Looked up from germline, CDR1 is MDHEN and CDR2 is SYDVKM. J was trimmed by 6 bases and V by 5 bases; bases with no gene match: 4. The CDR3 covers 14 residues. Full variable domain (outside the CDR3, taken from reference TRBV28 and TRBJ1-6): DVKVTQSSRYLVKRTGEKVFLECVQDMDHENMFWYRQDPGLGLRLIYFSYDVKMKEKGDIPEGYSVSREKKERFSLILESASTNQTSMYLCASSAGQSNSPLHFGNGTRLTVT.

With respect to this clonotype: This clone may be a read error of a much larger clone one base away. The CDR3 reads CSVEATNTGELFF. For the CDR3, the DNA is TGCAGCGTCGAGGCGACGAACACCGGGGAGCTGTTTTTT. This chain connects TRBV29-1 to TRBJ2-2; D remains unclear. This CDR3 is 13 amino acids long. Germline assignment: CDR1 SQVTM and CDR2 ANQGSEA. V was clipped by 6 bases and J by 0 bases, with 8 bases between them.

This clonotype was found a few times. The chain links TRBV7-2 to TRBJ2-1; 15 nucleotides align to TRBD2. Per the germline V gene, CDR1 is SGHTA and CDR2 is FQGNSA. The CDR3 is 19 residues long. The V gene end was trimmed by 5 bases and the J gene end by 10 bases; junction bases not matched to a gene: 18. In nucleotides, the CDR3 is TGTGCCAGCAGCCCCCGGACTAGCGGGGGGGCCCCCCGCGATAGGGAGCAGTTCTTC. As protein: CASSPRTSGGAPRDREQFF.

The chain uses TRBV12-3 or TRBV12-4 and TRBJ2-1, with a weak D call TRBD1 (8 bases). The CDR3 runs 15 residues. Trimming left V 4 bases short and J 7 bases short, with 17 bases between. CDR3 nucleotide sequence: TGTGCCAGCAGTTCTCGGGGGGACAGGAAAAATGAGCAGTTCTTC. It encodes CASSSRGDRKNEQFF.

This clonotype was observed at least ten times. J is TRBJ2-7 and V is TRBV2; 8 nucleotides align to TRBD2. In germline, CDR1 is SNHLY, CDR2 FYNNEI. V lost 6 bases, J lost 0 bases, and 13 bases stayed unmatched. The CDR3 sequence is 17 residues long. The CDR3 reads CASRAASGFSPSYEQYF. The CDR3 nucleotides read TGTGCCAGCAGGGCGGCTAGCGGGTTCTCTCCCTCCTACGAGCAGTACTTC.

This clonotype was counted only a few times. CDR3 protein: CASSLQGAGLYEAFF. DNA of the CDR3: TGTGCCAGCAGTCTCCAGGGGGCAGGGCTATATGAAGCTTTCTTT. This chain joins TRBV28 and TRBJ1-1, with 8 bases that match TRBD1. The CDR3 length is 15 residues. V was clipped by 5 bases and J by 7 bases; unmatched bases: 12. Germline V gene data show CDR1 as MDHEN and CDR2 as SYDVKM. Variable domain in full (rest from reference TRBV28 and TRBJ1-1): DVKVTQSSRYLVKRTGEKVFLECVQDMDHENMFWYRQDPGLGLRLIYFSYDVKMKEKGDIPEGYSVSREKKERFSLILESASTNQTSMYLCASSLQGAGLYEAFFGQGTRLTVV.

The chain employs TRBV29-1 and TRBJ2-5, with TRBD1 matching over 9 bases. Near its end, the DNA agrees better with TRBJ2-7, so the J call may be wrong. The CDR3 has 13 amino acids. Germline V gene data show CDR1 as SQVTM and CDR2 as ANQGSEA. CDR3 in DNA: TGCAGCGTACCGGGACAGGGAGTTCACGAGCAGTACTTC. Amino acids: CSVPGQGVHEQYF.

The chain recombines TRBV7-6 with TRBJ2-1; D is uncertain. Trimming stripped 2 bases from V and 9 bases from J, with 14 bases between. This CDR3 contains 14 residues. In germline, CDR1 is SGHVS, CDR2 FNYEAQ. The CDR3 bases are TGTGCCAGCAGCTTAAGCGTGGGCGCCGGTGAGCAGTTCTTC. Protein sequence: CASSLSVGAGEQFF.

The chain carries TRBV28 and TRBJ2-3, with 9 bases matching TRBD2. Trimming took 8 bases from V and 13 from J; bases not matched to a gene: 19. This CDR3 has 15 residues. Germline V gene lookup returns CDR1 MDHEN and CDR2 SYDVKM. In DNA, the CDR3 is TGTGCCAGCTCGATTAGCGGGGGAACCTCTTTTCGGAAGTATTTT. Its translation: CASSISGGTSFRKYF.

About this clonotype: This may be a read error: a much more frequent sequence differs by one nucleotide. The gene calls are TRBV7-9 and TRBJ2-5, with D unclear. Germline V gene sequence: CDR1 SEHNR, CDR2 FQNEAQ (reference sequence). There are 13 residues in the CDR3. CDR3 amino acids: CASSLRAGEAQYF. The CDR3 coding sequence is TGTGCCAGCAGCTTAAGGGCTGGAGAGGCCCAGTACTTC.

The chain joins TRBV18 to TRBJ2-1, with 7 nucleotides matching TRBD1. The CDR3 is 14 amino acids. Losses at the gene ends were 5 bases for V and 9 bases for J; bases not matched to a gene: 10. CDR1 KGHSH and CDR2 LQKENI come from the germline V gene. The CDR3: CASSTTNRGAEQFF. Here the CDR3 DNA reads TGTGCCAGCTCAACCACTAACAGGGGCGCTGAGCAGTTCTTC.

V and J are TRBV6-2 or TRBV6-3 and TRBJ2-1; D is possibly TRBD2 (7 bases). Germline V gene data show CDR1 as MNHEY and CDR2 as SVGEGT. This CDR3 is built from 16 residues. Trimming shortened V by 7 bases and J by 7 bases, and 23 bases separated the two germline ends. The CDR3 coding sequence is TGTGCCAGCACCACCCTCAGTCGAGGGGGGGCAAATGAGCAGTTCTTC. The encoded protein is CASTTLSRGGANEQFF.

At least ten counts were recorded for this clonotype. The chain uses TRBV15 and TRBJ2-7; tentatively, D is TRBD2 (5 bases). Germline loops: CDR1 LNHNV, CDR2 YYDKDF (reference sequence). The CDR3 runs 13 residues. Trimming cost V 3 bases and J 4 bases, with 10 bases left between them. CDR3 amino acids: CATSRGREYEQYF. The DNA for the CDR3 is TGTGCCACCAGCAGGGGTAGGGAGTACGAGCAGTACTTC.

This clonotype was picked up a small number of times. For the CDR3, the DNA is TGTGCCAGCAGCCCGCATCCTAGCGGGGCCCCAGGGACCCAGTACTTC. Its translation: CASSPHPSGAPGTQYF. This chain joins TRBV7-8 and TRBJ2-5; 9 bases are a match to TRBD2. J gave up 7 bases and V 5 bases, and 14 bases lay outside the gene matches. Germline V gene sequence: CDR1 SGHVS, CDR2 FQNEAQ. There are 16 residues in the CDR3.